This T cell receptor (beta chain) was sequenced for a study of blood T cell repertoires in COVID-19. Study context: The United States, Italy and Spain provided the acute and convalescent COVID-19 samples. T cells, B-cell-depleted T cells, or PBMCs provided the cDNA or gDNA that served as material.

Under the authors' procedure: Researchers report that nucleated cell counts were estimated from reference gene primer amplification. Measured with immunoSEQ multiplex PCR; TCRdb has only the in-frame clones, and not every one. D and trimming come from the DNA, and the V and J calls and clone size come from that table. The sample holds fewer than 90,000 clones, about 88% seen once. The origin of this receptor is a human donor in a cohort sampled during active COVID-19. Sequencing used peripheral blood.

The CDR3 region is CASSFLTEAFF. The CDR3 DNA follows: TGTGCCAGCAGTTTCCTCACTGAAGCTTTCTTT. The chain recombines TRBV28 with TRBJ1-1, with no clear D. V was pared by 3 bases and J by 4 bases, with 3 bases between. The CDR3 spans 11 residues. The germline gives CDR1 MDHEN, CDR2 SYDVKM.